The T cell receptor (beta chain) described here comes from a study of blood T cell repertoires in COVID-19. Original processing methods: How many nucleated cells were present was estimated from reference gene primer amplification. Produced via immunoSEQ multiplex PCR; TCRdb's table is partial and in-frame only. The DNA was the basis for D and trimming; V, J and clone size are from that table. The sample holds some 220,000 clones, around 90% seen once. Grouping used clinical history reported by participants in a survey and questionnaire. The ends were cut back, 8 bases at V and 4 bases at J, with 14 bases in the middle. The V gene's germline CDR1 is LNHDA and CDR2 SQIVND (reference sequence). This CDR3 region has 14 residues.

V gene TRBV19 combines with J gene TRBJ1-4, with D possibly matching TRBD1 (5 bases). This sequence originates from a woman between 25 and 40 years old who had recovered from COVID-19. Sequencing was carried out using PBMCs or T cells enriched from blood (not recorded which). DNA of the CDR3: TGTGCCAGTGAGGGCGGGACCATTAATGAAAAACTGTTTTTT. This translates into CASEGGTINEKLFF.